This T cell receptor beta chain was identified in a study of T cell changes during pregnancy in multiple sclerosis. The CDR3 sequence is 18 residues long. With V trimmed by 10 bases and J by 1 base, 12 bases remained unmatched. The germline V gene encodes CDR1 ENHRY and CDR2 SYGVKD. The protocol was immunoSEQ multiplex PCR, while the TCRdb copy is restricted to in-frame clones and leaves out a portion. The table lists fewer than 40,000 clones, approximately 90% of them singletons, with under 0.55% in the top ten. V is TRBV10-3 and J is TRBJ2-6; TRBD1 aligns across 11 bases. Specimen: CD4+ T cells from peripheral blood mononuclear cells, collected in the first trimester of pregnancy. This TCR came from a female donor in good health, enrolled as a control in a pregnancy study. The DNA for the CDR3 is TGTGCCACCAAGGGATGGACAGGGGGCGCATCTGGGGCCAACGTCCTGACTTTC. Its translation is CATKGWTGGASGANVLTF.